The clone carrying this TCR beta chain was found a few times. The study ran its PCR with 60 Vbeta and 13 Jbeta primers. Profiled with immunoSEQ multiplex PCR; TCRdb holds only in-frame clones, not every one. The sample consists of 150,000 to 200,000 clones, approximately 81% of them appearing once. This sample was taken from a study of cytomegalovirus exposure and HLA in healthy donors. Trimming removed 0 bases from V and 3 bases from J, with 13 bases in between. Per germline, CDR1 SGDLS and CDR2 YYNGEE. This CDR3 has 15 amino acids. This clonotype was obtained from a woman aged 50 to 65 in good health and CMV-seronegative. The sample taken for sequencing was PBMCs. This sequence joins TRBV9 and TRBJ2-7; TRBD1 might be the D (5 bases). DNA for the CDR3: TGTGCCAGCAGCGTAGGAGTGGACATAATCTACGAGCAGTACTTC. Its protein is CASSVGVDIIYEQYF.